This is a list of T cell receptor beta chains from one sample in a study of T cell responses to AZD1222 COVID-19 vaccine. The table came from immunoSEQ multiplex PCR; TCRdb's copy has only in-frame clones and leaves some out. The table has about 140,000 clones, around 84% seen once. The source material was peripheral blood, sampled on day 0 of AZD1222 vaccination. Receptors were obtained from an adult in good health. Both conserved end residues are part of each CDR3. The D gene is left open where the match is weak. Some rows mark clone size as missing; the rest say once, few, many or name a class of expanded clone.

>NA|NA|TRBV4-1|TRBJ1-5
TGCGCCAGCAGCCAAGGCCCCCTCAAGGGTGGGGATAATCAGCCCCAGCATTTT
CASSQGPLKGGDNQPQHF
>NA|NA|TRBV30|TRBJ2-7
TGTGCCTGGAGGGACAGGGACTACTACTACGAGCAGTACTTC
CAWRDRDYYYEQYF
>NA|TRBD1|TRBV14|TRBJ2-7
TGTGCCAGCAGCGTCCGGGACAGGGGTTGGCAGTACTTC
CASSVRDRGWQYF
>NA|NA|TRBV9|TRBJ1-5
TGTGCCAGCAGCGCAGGACCAAATAGCAATCAGCCCCAGCATTTT
CASSAGPNSNQPQHF
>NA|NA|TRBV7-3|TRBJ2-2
TGTGCCAGCAGCTTAAGTCCCCAGGGGACCGGGGAGCTGTTTTTT
CASSLSPQGTGELFF
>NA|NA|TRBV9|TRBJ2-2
TGTGCCAGCAGCGGCCAGGGTTCGAACACCGGGGAGCTGTTTTTT
CASSGQGSNTGELFF
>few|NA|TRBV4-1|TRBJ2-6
TGCGCCAGCAGCCAAGAGCCGGCCTCTGGGGCCAACGTCCTGACTTTC
CASSQEPASGANVLTF
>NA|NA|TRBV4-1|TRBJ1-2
TGCGCCAGCAGCCCCGAAGGGGGGTATGGCTACACCTTC
CASSPEGGYGYTF
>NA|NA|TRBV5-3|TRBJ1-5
TGTGCCAGAAAGCTCCCCACAGGCGAGGGGTATCAGCCCCAGCATTTT
CARKLPTGEGYQPQHF
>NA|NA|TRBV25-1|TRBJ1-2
TGTGCCAGCAGTGAGGCGGGCAAGAGCCATGGCTACACCTTC
CASSEAGKSHGYTF
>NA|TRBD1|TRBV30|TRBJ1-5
TGTGCCTGGAGTGTAAGACCGGGACAGGGGAATCAGCCCCAGCATTTT
CAWSVRPGQGNQPQHF
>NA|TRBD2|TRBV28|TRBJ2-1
TGTGCCAGCAGTCCGTCAGCGGGGGGCACCTACAATGAGCAGTTCTTC
CASSPSAGGTYNEQFF
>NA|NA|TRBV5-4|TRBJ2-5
TGTGCCAGCAGCATATCAGGGGCGTGGGAGACCCAGTACTTC
CASSISGAWETQYF
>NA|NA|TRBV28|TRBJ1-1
TGTGCCAGCAGTCCGGGGGGCATAGCGGTGTTGAACACTGAAGCTTTCTTT
CASSPGGIAVLNTEAFF
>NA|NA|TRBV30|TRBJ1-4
TGTGCCTGGAGTGGACAGCGAAATGAGGAACTGTTTTTT
CAWSGQRNEELFF
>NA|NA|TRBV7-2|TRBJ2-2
TGTGCCAGCACTTCAATTAGGACCGGGGAGCTGTTTTTT
CASTSIRTGELFF
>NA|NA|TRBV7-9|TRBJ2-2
TGTGCCAGCAGCTTAAGGTGGTTTCCGAACACCGGGGAGCTGTTTTTT
CASSLRWFPNTGELFF
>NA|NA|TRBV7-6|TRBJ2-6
TGTGCCAGCAGTTCAGTGAGCTCTGGGGCCAACGTCCTGACTTTC
CASSSVSSGANVLTF
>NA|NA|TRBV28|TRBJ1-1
TGTGCCAGCAATCAGGGGCTGAGGAACACTGAAGCTTTCTTT
CASNQGLRNTEAFF
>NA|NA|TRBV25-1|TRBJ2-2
TGTGCCAGCAGTGGAGGGAGGTACCCGAGACTTAACACCGGGGAGCTGTTTTTT
CASSGGRYPRLNTGELFF
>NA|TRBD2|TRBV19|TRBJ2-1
TGTGCCAGTAGTATAGATAGGTGGGGGGGGGTCAATGAGCAGTTCTTC
CASSIDRWGGVNEQFF
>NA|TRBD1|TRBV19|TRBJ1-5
TGTGCCAGTAAGTTTGGACAGGGGGCGTATGGAAGCAATCAGCCCCAGCATTTT
CASKFGQGAYGSNQPQHF
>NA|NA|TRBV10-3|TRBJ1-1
TGTGCCATCAGCACACAGGGATTGAACACTGAAGCTTTCTTT
CAISTQGLNTEAFF
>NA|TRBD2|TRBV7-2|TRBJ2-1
TGTGCCAGCAGCTTATTGGGAGGGAATGAGCAGTTCTTC
CASSLLGGNEQFF
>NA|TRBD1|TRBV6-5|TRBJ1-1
TGTGCCAGCAGTATAGGACAGGGGGCGAATCGAGAAGCTTTCTTT
CASSIGQGANREAFF
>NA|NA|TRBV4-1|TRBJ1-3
TGCGCCAGCAGCCAAGAGACACGTCCCGGAACGGGTGTCACCATATATTTT
CASSQETRPGTGVTIYF
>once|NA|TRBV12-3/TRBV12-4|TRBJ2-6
TGTGCCAGCAGTTTATTGGGGGCCAACGTCCTGACTTTC
CASSLLGANVLTF
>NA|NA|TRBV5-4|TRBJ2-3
TGTGCCAGCAGCTTGGTGGGCGATACGCAGTATTTT
CASSLVGDTQYF
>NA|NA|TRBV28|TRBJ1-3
TGTGCCAGCAGTTTTTCGGGGAGCTCTGGAAACACCATATATTTT
CASSFSGSSGNTIYF
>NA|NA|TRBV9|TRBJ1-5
TGTGCCAGCAGCCTTGGTATCGATCAGCCCCAGCATTTT
CASSLGIDQPQHF
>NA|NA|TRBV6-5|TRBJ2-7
TGTGCCAGCAGTAGTATGGGGGCATCCTACGAGCAGTACTTC
CASSSMGASYEQYF
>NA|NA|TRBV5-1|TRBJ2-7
TGCGCCAGCAGCTTGGGAAAGCAGTGGGAGCAGTACTTC
CASSLGKQWEQYF
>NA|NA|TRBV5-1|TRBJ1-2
TGCGCCAGCAGCTTGGGCCAGAACTATGGCTACACCTTC
CASSLGQNYGYTF
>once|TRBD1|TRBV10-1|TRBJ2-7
TGCGCCAGCAGTGATCCCGGACAGGGGAAGAACGAGCAGTACTTC
CASSDPGQGKNEQYF
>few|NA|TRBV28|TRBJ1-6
TGTGCCAGCACCGTAGGGGTCTGGGGCTCCTATAATTCACCCCTCCACTTT
CASTVGVWGSYNSPLHF
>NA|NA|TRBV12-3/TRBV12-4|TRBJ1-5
TGTGCCAGCAGTTTAATCCTTAATCAGCCCCAGCATTTT
CASSLILNQPQHF
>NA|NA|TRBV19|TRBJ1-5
TGTGCCAGTACCCAACCACACGACCGCTCTAGGAGCAATCAGCCCCAGCATTTT
CASTQPHDRSRSNQPQHF
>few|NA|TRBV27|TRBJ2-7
TGTGCCAGCAGTTTTACCGTCCCCACCCACGGACAATCCTACGAGCAGTACTTC
CASSFTVPTHGQSYEQYF
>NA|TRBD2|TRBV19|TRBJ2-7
TGTGCCAGTAGTGTGGCTAGCGGGGTTGGTAACGAGCAGTACTTC
CASSVASGVGNEQYF
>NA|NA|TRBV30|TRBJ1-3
TGTGCCTGGACCCTTTTTAAGTCCTCTGGAAACACCATATATTTT
CAWTLFKSSGNTIYF
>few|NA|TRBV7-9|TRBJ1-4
TGTGCCAGCAGCTTAGCGGGACGGCAGTTCGCTCCTAATGAAAAACTGTTTTTT
CASSLAGRQFAPNEKLFF
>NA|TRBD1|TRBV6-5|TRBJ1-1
TGTGCCAGCAGTTACTCGGGACAGGGCGCGAACACTGAAGCTTTCTTT
CASSYSGQGANTEAFF
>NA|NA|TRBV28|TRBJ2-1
TGTGCCAGCAGCCCAACCAGGGAGTCCTACAATGAGCAGTTCTTC
CASSPTRESYNEQFF
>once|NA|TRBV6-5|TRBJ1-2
TGTGCCAGCAGAGACAGGCCGCATGGCTACACCTTC
CASRDRPHGYTF
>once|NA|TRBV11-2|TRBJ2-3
TGTGCCAGCAGCTCAGGGGCAATAGATACGCAGTATTTT
CASSSGAIDTQYF
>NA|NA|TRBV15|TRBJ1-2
TGTGCCACCAGCAGAGATCGTTGGGACTATGGCTACACCTTC
CATSRDRWDYGYTF